The entry below describes one TCR beta chain. Sequencing used immunoSEQ multiplex PCR; TCRdb keeps in-frame clones, though not all of them. In the table there are tens of thousands of clones, over 80% of which are singletons. The data are from a study of T cell changes during pregnancy in multiple sclerosis. The V end lost 4 bases, the J end lost 4 bases, and 8 bases lay between the germline ends. CDR3 length: 13 residues. The germline CDR1 and CDR2 sequences are MNHEY and SMNVEV (reference sequence). V usage is TRBV27 and J usage is TRBJ1-5; D might be TRBD1 (5 bases). This specimen was CD4+ T cells from peripheral blood mononuclear cells, taken in the first trimester of pregnancy. This clonotype was obtained from a female donor with multiple sclerosis, enrolled in a pregnancy study. DNA of the CDR3: TGTGCCAGCAGTTCCTACAGGAATCAGCCCCAGCATTTT. Encoded protein: CASSSYRNQPQHF.